These T cell receptor beta chains were read from a single sample in a study of T-cell memory formation after mild COVID-19. A single record per CDR3 protein comes from TCRdb applying MiXCR to the 5' RACE reads. This sample has around 140,000 distinct CDR3 sequences, with approximately 26% found just once. Sequenced material: PBMCs or a T cell subset sorted from them (not recorded which). The receptors were sampled from an adult woman who had mild COVID-19 (a few samples of this study predate the infection). Cell type and time point are not known. Both conserved end residues are part of each CDR3. The order of the fields is D gene, clone size, J gene, V gene, CDR3 DNA, CDR3 protein. The D gene is left open where the match is weak. For some rows the clone size is stated as once, few or many, or as a class when expanded; others skip it.

>TRBD2|many|TRBJ2-1|TRBV7-9
TGTGCCAGCAGCTTAGTAGCGGGACTACCTAATAACAATGAGCAGTTCTTC
CASSLVAGLPNNNEQFF
>.|many|TRBJ2-2|TRBV12-3/TRBV12-4
TGTGCCAGCAGCTACACCGGGGAGCTGTTTTTT
CASSYTGELFF
>.|.|TRBJ2-3|TRBV29-1
TGCAGCGTTGTACCTAGGACTTCAAGCACAGATACGCAGTATTTT
CSVVPRTSSTDTQYF
>TRBD2|few|TRBJ2-5|TRBV4-1
TGCGCCAGCAGCCAAGGGCCGGGACTAGCGATCCAAGAGACCCAGTACTTC
CASSQGPGLAIQETQYF
>TRBD2|few|TRBJ2-7|TRBV29-1
TGCAGCGCCAGACTAGCGGGCTCCTACGAGCAGTACTTC
CSARLAGSYEQYF
>.|few|TRBJ2-4|TRBV7-9
TGTGCCAGCAGGCATACCACCGGGCCCCAGTACTTC
CASRHTTGPQYF
>.|.|TRBJ2-2|TRBV2
TGTGCCAGCATCGACTTCAGGGACACCGGGGAGCTGTTTTTT
CASIDFRDTGELFF
>.|once|TRBJ2-7|TRBV5-6
TGTGCCAGCAGCCTGGAGGGCAGGGAAAGCAACGAGCAGTACTTC
CASSLEGRESNEQYF
>.|.|TRBJ2-7|TRBV29-1
TGCAGCGTTGGTCAAGCGAATGACTACGAGCAGTACTTC
CSVGQANDYEQYF
>TRBD2|.|TRBJ2-1|TRBV30
TGTGCCTGGAGTGGGAGAGGCCCCGGACTAGCGGGAGGGCTCTATGAGCAGTTCTTC
CAWSGRGPGLAGGLYEQFF
>.|.|TRBJ1-2|TRBV27
TGTGCCAGCGCCCCAGGGGTGGACTATGGCTACACCTTC
CASAPGVDYGYTF
>.|few|TRBJ2-7|TRBV24-1
TGTGCCACCAGTGATTCTGACGGGGAGTACCACTTGCAGTACTTC
CATSDSDGEYHLQYF
>.|.|TRBJ2-5|TRBV7-9
TGTGCCAGCAGTAGGGGGTTCATAGAGACCCAGTACTTC
CASSRGFIETQYF
>.|.|TRBJ1-2|TRBV23-1
TGCGCCAGCGGGTCTAACTATGGCTACACCTTC
CASGSNYGYTF
>.|once|TRBJ2-3|TRBV7-2
TGTGCCAGCAGCTTAGGGCTAGCGAGGGGTACTAGCACAGATACGCAGTATTTT
CASSLGLARGTSTDTQYF
>TRBD1|few|TRBJ2-3|TRBV12-3/TRBV12-4
TGTGCCAGCAGCCAGGGGGAACTCAGCACAGATACGCAGTATTTT
CASSQGELSTDTQYF
>.|few|TRBJ2-3|TRBV12-3/TRBV12-4
TGTGCCAGCAGCACCGGAGGCACAGATACGCAGTATTTT
CASSTGGTDTQYF
>.|.|TRBJ1-5|TRBV7-2
TGTGCCAGCAGCTTAGAACCTAGCAATCAGCCCCAGCATTTT
CASSLEPSNQPQHF
>.|.|TRBJ2-7|TRBV7-8
TGTGCCAGCAGCCCGAGAGCCGGGGAGCAGTACTTC
CASSPRAGEQYF
>TRBD1|.|TRBJ2-2|TRBV5-1
TGCGCCAGCAGCGAAGGGACAGTCACCGGGGAGCTGTTTTTT
CASSEGTVTGELFF
>.|.|TRBJ2-2|TRBV7-6
TGTGCCAGCAGCTTCCGGGACGGATCGAACACCGGGGAGCTGTTTTTT
CASSFRDGSNTGELFF
>.|.|TRBJ2-7|TRBV6-5
TGTGCCAGCAGTCCCCAGTTGAGCTCCTACGAGCAGTACTTC
CASSPQLSSYEQYF
>TRBD1|.|TRBJ2-1|TRBV20-1
TGCAGTGCTAGGAATTCACAGGGGGCGTTATGGAATGAGCAGTTCTTC
CSARNSQGALWNEQFF
>.|few|TRBJ2-7|TRBV12-3/TRBV12-4
TGTGCCAGCAGCTTTGTTAGAGGTTACGAGCAGTACTTC
CASSFVRGYEQYF
>.|.|TRBJ2-7|TRBV4-3
TGCGCCAGCAGCCACGGGGACTCCTACGAGCAGTACTTC
CASSHGDSYEQYF
>.|.|TRBJ2-1|TRBV20-1
TGCAGTGCTAGATCTGTCGTAGGGCGGAGCTCCTACAATGAGCAGTTCTTC
CSARSVVGRSSYNEQFF
>.|.|TRBJ1-4|TRBV6-5
TGTGCCAGCAGTTACTCTTCAGGGGTCTCTAATGAAAAACTGTTTTTT
CASSYSSGVSNEKLFF
>.|few|TRBJ2-3|TRBV5-1
TGCGCCAGCAGCTCCTTAGAAGGGGAAGGAGATACGCAGTATTTT
CASSSLEGEGDTQYF